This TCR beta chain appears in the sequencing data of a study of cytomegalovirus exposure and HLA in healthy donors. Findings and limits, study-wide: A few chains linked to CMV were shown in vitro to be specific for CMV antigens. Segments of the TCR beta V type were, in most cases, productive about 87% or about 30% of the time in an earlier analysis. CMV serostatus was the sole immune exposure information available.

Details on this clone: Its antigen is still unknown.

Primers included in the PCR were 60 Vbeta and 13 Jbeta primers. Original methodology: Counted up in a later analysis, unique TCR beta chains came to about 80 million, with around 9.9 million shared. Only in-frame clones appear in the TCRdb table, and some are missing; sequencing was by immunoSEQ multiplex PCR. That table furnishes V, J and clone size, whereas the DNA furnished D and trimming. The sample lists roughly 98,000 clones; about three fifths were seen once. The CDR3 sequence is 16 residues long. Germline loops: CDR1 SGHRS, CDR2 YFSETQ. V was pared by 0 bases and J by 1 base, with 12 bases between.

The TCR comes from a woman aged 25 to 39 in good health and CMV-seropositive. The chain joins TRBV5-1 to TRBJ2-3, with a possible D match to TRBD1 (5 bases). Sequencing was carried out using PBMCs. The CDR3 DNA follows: TGCGCCAGCAGCTTGGCCGCAGGGCTCCGCACAGATACGCAGTATTTT. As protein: CASSLAAGLRTDTQYF.